The clone carrying this TCR beta chain was recorded at least ten times. The read falls 3 residues short of the CDR3 end, and the missing part is taken from the germline J gene. Using immunoSEQ multiplex PCR, the repertoire was profiled, and TCRdb retains in-frame clones only, with some absent. The sample is made up of 55,000 to 65,000 clones, none counted only once. V lost 0 bases, J lost 5 bases, and 14 bases stayed unmatched. Germline assignment: CDR1 DFQATT and CDR2 SNEGSKA (reference sequence). This CDR3 has 17 amino acids. These data come from a study of T cell clonality in common variable immunodeficiency.

Sequenced input: peripheral blood mononuclear cells. This TCR was sampled from a person aged 18-70 years in good health. V and J are TRBV20-1 and TRBJ2-5; 8 nucleotides agree with TRBD2. Here the CDR3 reads CSAREGLAGRGKETQYF. The covered CDR3 bases are TGCAGTGCTAGAGAGGGCCTAGCGGGCCGGGGAAAGGAGACC.